This TCR beta chain was found in a study of OX40 agonist ivuxolimab in advanced cancers. The study in broad terms: Ivuxolimab was an agonistic, fully human IgG2 monoclonal antibody directed against OX40 (CD134), a costimulatory receptor. Intravenous ivuxolimab was administered to patients every 2 weeks at six dose levels: 0.01, 0.1, 0.3, 1.5, 3 and 10 mg/kg. Of the approximately 50 patients in dose escalation, 19 had hepatocellular carcinoma, roughly 15 had melanoma, 9 had renal cell carcinoma and 9 had head and neck cancer. In the dose-escalation cohort, 70% to 85% of patients were male, and the mean age was approximately 64 years, with a range of roughly 20 to 80. Prior anti-PD-1, anti-PD-L1 or anti-CTLA-4 therapy was permitted, and checkpoint inhibitors had been received by roughly two fifths of dose-escalation patients. Partial responses occurred in three dose-escalation patients: two with cutaneous melanoma and one with hepatocellular carcinoma. The purpose of peripheral TCRbeta sequencing was to test whether ivuxolimab changed TCR sequence diversity and led to clonal T-cell expansion. The paper covers the monotherapy dose-escalation part of the phase I ivuxolimab trial, which included N ≈ 50 patients. Broad study findings and their caveats: Which antigens the clonally expanded peripheral T cells were specific for was not determined. On average, CD8+ T cells showed more expanded clones than CD4+ T cells after ivuxolimab. At doses from 0.1 to 3.0 mg/kg, clonal expansion was seen in both CD4+ and CD8+ blood T cells between baseline and week 6. Partial responders in the 0.1-3.0 mg/kg groups had among the lowest normalized peripheral clonal expansion, especially among CD8+ T cells. Low levels of normalized T-cell clonal expansion were also shown by some nonresponding patients.

Points on this clone: The specificity of this receptor is unknown. No quality values exist for individual bases; no much larger clone is one base distant.

For sequencing of the TCRbeta CDR3 region, genomic DNA was extracted from the sorted cells. The immunoSEQ Assay was used for sequencing of TCRbeta CDR3 regions. TCRdb took over this immuneACCESS table, retaining in-frame rearrangements with V and J assigned. Such tables are incomplete; in checked studies, under half of the missing clones stem from an unresolved V gene, and the remainder is unexplained. The sample table lists under 75,000 clones, about 93% of them with a count of one. The ten largest clones add up to just under 25% of the sample. The trial excluded patients who had a history of autoimmune disease or who were on systemic immunosuppression. Peripheral blood for TCR sequencing was collected from all dose cohorts at baseline, on cycle 4 day 1, and on cycle 7 day 1. Samples came from an open-label, multicenter, first-in-human phase I dose-escalation trial of ivuxolimab. The trial enrolled adults with locally advanced or metastatic head and neck squamous cell, hepatocellular, melanoma or renal cell carcinoma. Before TCR sequencing, CD4+ T cells and CD8+ T cells were sorted from peripheral blood as separate populations.

V is cut by 6 bases and J by 0 bases, and the space between the germline ends is 8 bases. The germline V gene sets CDR1 to MDHEN and CDR2 to SYDVKM. From the cysteine up to the phenylalanine, the CDR3 has a length of 14 residues. Here the CDR3 DNA is all that survives: 42 bases in frame from base 1. This receptor chain uses TRBV28 and TRBJ2-2; no confident D gene assignment can be made. Material: CD4+ or CD8+ T cells sorted from blood, obtained in a trial of the OX40 agonist ivuxolimab. This sequence was found in an adult with an advanced solid tumor such as melanoma, head and neck, liver or kidney cancer. The sequenced DNA is TGTGCCAGCAGCCCACTCACGAACACCGGGGAGCTGTTTTTT. Its protein product is CASSPLTNTGELFF.